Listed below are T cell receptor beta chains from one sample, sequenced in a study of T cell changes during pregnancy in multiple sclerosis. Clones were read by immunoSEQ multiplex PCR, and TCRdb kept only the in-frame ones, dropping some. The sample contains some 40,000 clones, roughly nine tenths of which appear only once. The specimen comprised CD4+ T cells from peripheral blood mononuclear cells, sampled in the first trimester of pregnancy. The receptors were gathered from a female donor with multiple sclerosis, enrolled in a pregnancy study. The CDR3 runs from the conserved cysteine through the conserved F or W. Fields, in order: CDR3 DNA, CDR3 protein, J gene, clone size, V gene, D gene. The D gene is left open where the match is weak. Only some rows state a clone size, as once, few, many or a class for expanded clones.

TGCGCCAGCAGCCAAGATACCGGGACAGGGAATGAAAAACTGTTTTTT,CASSQDTGTGNEKLFF,TRBJ1-4,-,TRBV4-3,TRBD1
TGTGCCAGCAGCGTAGGACAGGGGGCCTCCTACGAGCAGTACTTC,CASSVGQGASYEQYF,TRBJ2-7,-,TRBV9,TRBD1
TGTGCCAGCTCACCACTCTCGGACAGAGCCTACAATGAGCAGTTCTTC,CASSPLSDRAYNEQFF,TRBJ2-1,-,TRBV18,-
TGTGCCAGCAGAAGCGGGAGGGGGTTCAATGAGCAGTTCTTC,CASRSGRGFNEQFF,TRBJ2-1,-,TRBV6-1,TRBD2
TGTGCCAGCTCACCAGGACAGAGGAACACCATATATTTT,CASSPGQRNTIYF,TRBJ1-3,once,TRBV18,-
TGTGCCAGCAGGGTGGGGGGTTATCAGCCCCAGCATTTT,CASRVGGYQPQHF,TRBJ1-5,few,TRBV28,-
TGCAGCGTTCAAGGGCACTACCTACGGGATACGCAGTATTTT,CSVQGHYLRDTQYF,TRBJ2-3,once,TRBV29-1,-
TGTGCCAGCAGTTTACCCGGACAGCTGAACACTGAAGCTTTCTTT,CASSLPGQLNTEAFF,TRBJ1-1,-,TRBV28,-
TGTGCCAGCCCCGATGACAGGGGTGAAGTATATGAGCAGTTCTTC,CASPDDRGEVYEQFF,TRBJ2-1,-,TRBV27,TRBD1
TGTGCCAGTAGTATTTTCGGACAGGGGGGTCAGCCCCAGCATTTT,CASSIFGQGGQPQHF,TRBJ1-5,few,TRBV19,TRBD1
TGTGCCAGCAGCTTAGCTAGGGGGCTAGAGACCCAGTACTTC,CASSLARGLETQYF,TRBJ2-5,-,TRBV7-9,TRBD1
TGTGCCTGTACCCAAGGAGTCGCCTACGAGCAGTACTTC,CACTQGVAYEQYF,TRBJ2-7,-,TRBV30,-
TGTGCCAGCACCCCCGTCCCTCAGGGGTCTGTGGACACCGGGGAGCTGTTTTTT,CASTPVPQGSVDTGELFF,TRBJ2-2,-,TRBV27,-
TGTGCCAGCGGTTCAGGGCTCACCGGGGAGCTGTTTTTT,CASGSGLTGELFF,TRBJ2-2,few,TRBV14,-
TGTGCCAGCAGCGTAAGCCAGAACACTGAAGCTTTCTTT,CASSVSQNTEAFF,TRBJ1-1,-,TRBV9,-
TGTGCCAGCAGCCGGACAGGGGCTAATGAAAAACTGTTTTTT,CASSRTGANEKLFF,TRBJ1-4,few,TRBV4-2,TRBD1